These 7 T cell receptor beta chains came from one sample sequenced in a study of tumor and adjacent non-tumor tissue in lung cancer. A modified ARM-PCR protocol with three rounds of nested PCR amplified TCRbeta. TCRdb called the multiplex PCR reads again in MiXCR, with one record for every CDR3 protein. Of 90,000 to 100,000 distinct CDR3 sequences listed, roughly 78% are singletons. This sample's RNA came from whole unsorted tissue. Distant lung tissue was collected more than 3 cm away from the tumor edge. Input material: distant non-tumor lung tissue. These TCRs come from a man in his 60s with small cell lung cancer.

This clonotype was counted a single time. An end of the junction differs from the germline gene, which may be a read error. The genes are TRBV11-2 and TRBJ2-1; 14 positions agree with TRBD2. Germline CDR1 and CDR2: SGHAT and FQNNGV. The CDR3 loop spans 19 amino acids. The CDR3 sequence is CASSSGGGTSGSIYNELLF. The DNA for the CDR3 is TGTGCCAGCAGCTCCGGGGGGGGGACTAGCGGGAGTATCTACAATGAGCTGTTATTC.

This rearrangement joins TRBV24-1 to TRBJ1-1; D perhaps matches TRBD1 (5 bases). The V gene lost 6 bases and the J gene lost 7 bases, with 14 bases spanning the gap. The germline gives CDR1 KGHDR, CDR2 SFDVKD. The CDR3 length is 13 residues. CDR3 amino acids: CATSKGRGSEAFF. The CDR3 nucleotides read TGTGCCACCAGTAAGGGACGGGGCAGTGAAGCTTTCTTT.

A note on this clonotype: The junction does not match germline at one end; this may be a read error. The genes are TRBV6-1 and TRBJ1-5; D unclear. The CDR3 runs 13 residues. Germline V CDR1 and CDR2: MNHNS, SASEGT. In DNA, the CDR3 is TGTGCCAGCACCGCTACGAACAATCAGCCCCAGAATTTC. It yields the protein CASTATNNQPQNF.

Comments on this clonotype: Mismatch with germline at one junction end may stem from a read error. The V and J genes are TRBV11-2 and TRBJ2-2, with 9 bases that match TRBD1. This CDR3 has 14 amino acids. The germline CDR1 and CDR2 sequences are SGHAT and FQNNGV. The CDR3: CASHGTGNTGELFF. The CDR3 region has the DNA TGTGCCAGTCACGGGACAGGGAACACCGGGGAGCTATTTTTT.

As to this clonotype: One end of the junction fails to match germline, which may point to a read error. DNA of the CDR3: TGCAGTGCTAGAAAAGGACCGGCGAACACTGGAGCTTTCTTT. It specifies CSARKGPANTGAFF. V usage is TRBV20-1 and J usage is TRBJ1-1; D is uncertain. Germline assignment: CDR1 DFQATT and CDR2 SNEGSKA (reference sequence). The length of the CDR3 is 14 residues.

On this clonotype itself: Likely a read error: the CDR3 ends without its conserved phenylalanine or tryptophan. V gene TRBV11-2 combines with J gene TRBJ1-4; D is perhaps TRBD1 (6 bases). The CDR3 contains 15 residues. Germline CDR1 reads SGHAT; CDR2 reads FQNNGV. Here the CDR3 reads CANSLQTGRNEKLFS. The DNA for the CDR3 is TGTGCCAACAGCTTACAGACAGGACGTAATGAGAAACTGTTTTCT.

As regards this clonotype: The CDR3 carries no conserved terminal phenylalanine or tryptophan, so it likely arises from a read error. No DNA is shown, since the ends of the CDR3 on it are uncertain; the CDR3 is the one TCRdb lists. This rearrangement joins TRBV6-5 to TRBJ1-1. The germline V gene encodes CDR1 MNHEY and CDR2 SVGAGI. The CDR3 is made up of 13 amino acids, end residues included. The CDR3 protein is CASSYSSDTEVFL.